Reported below is one T cell receptor (beta chain). These data originate in a study of T cell responses to AZD1222 COVID-19 vaccine. Clones were read by immunoSEQ multiplex PCR, and TCRdb kept only the in-frame ones, dropping some. The sample has some 120,000 clones, about 88% seen once. The CDR3 length is 15 residues. Germline CDR1 is LGHDT and CDR2 is YNNKEL (reference sequence). Germline trimming cut 1 base from V and 5 bases from J; bases unmatched to any gene: 7. Analysis merged second doses at about 4 or about 12 weeks. The source of this sequence is an adult who received the AZD1222 COVID-19 vaccine. The chain is built from TRBV3-1 (or the pseudogene TRBV3-2) and TRBJ2-5, with 7 nucleotides matching TRBD2. Sequencing used peripheral blood, obtained 28 days after the second AZD1222 dose. The DNA for the CDR3 is TGTGCCAGCAGCCAAGGGCACGGGGGGTCCGAGACCCAGTACTTC. Its translation: CASSQGHGGSETQYF.